Described below is a single T cell receptor beta chain sequence and its context. Other nucleotide sequences in the sample specify the same CDR3. The length of the CDR3 is 13 residues. J gave up 3 bases and V 11 bases, and 8 bases lay outside the gene matches. The germline V gene has CDR1 MDHEN and CDR2 SYDVKM. The data belong to a study of shared clonotypes between healthy human individuals. Some clones are missing from TCRdb's copy, which holds only in-frame ones; the method was immunoSEQ multiplex PCR. The table lists about 2.4 million clones, roughly 93% of them singletons, with approximately 0.36% in the top ten.

The rearrangement links TRBV28 to TRBJ2-3; TRBD2 agrees at 7 bases. The sample comprised naive CD4+ T cells from PBMCs. Subset reported: CD45RA+ positively selected. The receptor was isolated from a man aged 18-30 years in good health. Some clones in this sample may be carry-over from other donors' samples. The CDR3 here is CAGKRGGTDTQYF. Here the CDR3 DNA reads TGTGCCGGGAAGCGGGGCGGGACAGATACGCAGTATTTT.